This is a list of T cell receptor beta chains from one sample in a study of blood T cell repertoires in COVID-19. Some clones are missing from TCRdb's copy, which holds only in-frame ones; the method was immunoSEQ multiplex PCR. The table lists tens of thousands of clones, roughly 88% of them singletons, with roughly 8.1% in the top ten. Sequences were obtained from peripheral blood. The receptor source for this set is a man aged 30-40 years with acute or convalescent COVID-19. Both conserved end residues are part of each CDR3. The D gene is left open where the match is weak. Clone sizes are given selectively: once, few, many, or a class where the clone is expanded.

clone_size,v_call,j_call,d_call,cdr3_aa,cdr3_nt
-,TRBV5-8,TRBJ2-2,TRBD1,CASSAPGTANTGELFF,TGTGCCAGCAGCGCACCCGGGACAGCAAACACCGGGGAGCTGTTTTTT
-,TRBV10-1,TRBJ1-1,-,CASSEGGFGTEAFF,TGCGCCAGCAGTGAGGGAGGGTTCGGCACTGAAGCTTTCTTT
-,TRBV5-6,TRBJ2-1,-,CASSLYQGYNEQFF,TGTGCCAGCAGCTTGTATCAGGGGTACAATGAGCAGTTCTTC
once,TRBV6-2/TRBV6-3,TRBJ1-2,-,CASSYGGPSKNGYTF,TGTGCCAGCAGTTACGGAGGACCGTCAAAGAATGGCTACACTTTC
once,TRBV5-5,TRBJ2-5,-,CASSFSETQYF,TGTGCCAGCAGCTTCTCAGAGACCCAGTACTTC
-,TRBV5-1,TRBJ2-7,TRBD2,CASSLAGGSYEQYF,TGCGCCAGCAGCTTGGCGGGAGGGAGCTACGAGCAGTACTTC
-,TRBV5-1,TRBJ2-7,-,CASSGSGYEQYF,TGCGCCAGCAGCGGGAGCGGCTACGAGCAGTACTTC
-,TRBV6-4,TRBJ2-6,-,CASSDSTGLGANVLTF,TGTGCCAGCAGTGACTCGACAGGTTTGGGGGCCAACGTCCTGACTTTC
-,TRBV5-1,TRBJ1-3,-,CASSAGLSGNTIYF,TGCGCCAGCAGCGCAGGGCTTTCTGGAAACACCATATATTTT
-,TRBV18,TRBJ2-7,TRBD1,CASSLGRTGPSYEQYF,TGTGCCAGCTCACTTGGCCGGACAGGGCCTTCCTACGAGCAGTACTTC
-,TRBV10-3,TRBJ2-2,TRBD2,CAISPSGGSGELFF,TGTGCCATCAGCCCTTCGGGGGGTTCCGGGGAGCTGTTTTTT
-,TRBV9,TRBJ2-1,TRBD2,CASSPSGTLSYNEQFF,TGTGCCAGCAGCCCCAGCGGGACCCTCTCCTACAATGAGCAGTTCTTC
-,TRBV9,TRBJ2-1,TRBD1,CASSVGTGGGYNEQFF,TGTGCCAGCAGCGTAGGGACAGGGGGCGGCTACAATGAGCAGTTCTTC
-,TRBV4-1,TRBJ1-6,TRBD1,CASSPPVAGGSPLHF,TGCGCCAGCAGCCCCCCGGTGGCAGGGGGCTCACCCCTCCACTTT
-,TRBV18,TRBJ2-1,-,CASSPNDEQFF,TGTGCCAGCTCACCTAATGATGAGCAGTTCTTC
-,TRBV11-2,TRBJ1-1,-,CASSLGFRRAPEAFF,TGTGCCAGCAGCTTAGGGTTTCGCAGGGCACCTGAAGCTTTCTTT
-,TRBV4-1,TRBJ1-3,-,CASSHNWGAGNTIYF,TGCGCCAGCAGCCACAATTGGGGGGCTGGAAACACCATATATTTT
-,TRBV9,TRBJ2-2,TRBD2,CASSVGGRDGELFF,TGTGCCAGCAGCGTAGGCGGGAGGGACGGGGAGCTGTTTTTT
-,TRBV27,TRBJ2-1,TRBD2,CASSWSGGEQFF,TGTGCCAGCAGTTGGTCGGGGGGTGAGCAGTTCTTC
once,TRBV20-1,TRBJ2-6,-,CSASGGIVGAGANVLTF,TGCAGTGCTAGTGGAGGGATCGTTGGCGCTGGGGCCAACGTCCTGACTTTC
-,TRBV11-1,TRBJ2-7,-,CASSSQGYEQYF,TGTGCCAGCAGCTCACAGGGCTACGAGCAGTACTTC
-,TRBV29-1,TRBJ2-3,TRBD2,CSGGGIGTRTPQYF,TGCAGCGGGGGAGGCATAGGGACTAGGACGCCGCAGTATTTT
-,TRBV29-1,TRBJ2-7,-,CSVLSQGYEQYF,TGCAGCGTTCTAAGTCAGGGGTACGAGCAGTACTTC
-,TRBV10-2,TRBJ2-3,TRBD2,CASSLAGITDTQYF,TGCGCCAGCAGCCTAGCGGGTATAACAGATACGCAGTATTTT
-,TRBV6-5,TRBJ2-7,TRBD2,CASSLKTSQGQYF,TGTGCCAGCAGCCTCAAGACTAGCCAGGGGCAGTACTTC
-,TRBV14,TRBJ2-7,TRBD1,CASSQAVQGGEQYF,TGTGCCAGCAGCCAAGCCGTACAGGGGGGCGAGCAGTACTTC
-,TRBV7-9,TRBJ2-5,-,CASSFSTYAQYF,TGTGCCAGCAGCTTCTCCACTTATGCCCAGTACTTC
-,TRBV4-2,TRBJ2-3,TRBD1,CASSPRQGFADTQYF,TGTGCCAGCAGCCCGCGACAGGGGTTCGCAGATACGCAGTATTTT
few,TRBV20-1,TRBJ2-7,TRBD2,CSASGRAGLTYEQYF,TGCAGTGCTAGTGGGCGAGCGGGACTAACCTACGAGCAGTACTTC
medium-sized,TRBV4-1,TRBJ1-1,-,CASSQERGASATEAFF,TGCGCCAGCAGCCAAGAAAGGGGCGCCTCGGCCACTGAAGCTTTCTTT
-,TRBV7-8,TRBJ2-1,-,CASTLYNEQFF,TGTGCCAGCACTCTCTACAATGAGCAGTTCTTC